The following is a T cell receptor beta chain sequence with its context. The antigen remains unidentified. Just one base apart from a much larger clone, this may be a read error. This sample stems from a study of human T cells and chemical hapten exposure. The overall study: Patients received weekly diphenylcyclopropenone doses to the scalp throughout the approximately 24-week study. General observations from the study: Patch test score was positively correlated with the counts of TCRs that had expanded at PT1.

Each CDR3 protein gets one entry after TCRdb re-called the RACE reads with MiXCR. The sample has fewer than 85,000 distinct CDR3 sequences, around 9.6% seen once; the top ten hold 2.5%. The CDR3 length is 12 residues. The germline V and J ends were trimmed by 3 bases and 3 bases, with 6 bases remaining between them. CDR1 is MDHEN, CDR2 SYDVKM, per germline. Time point defined: patch test 2, 6 weeks after DPC sensitization. Treatment described: therapeutic diphenylcyclopropenone sensitization with weekly scalp DPC. Phlebotomy was performed prior to application of every patch test. Specimen: whole blood, collected in connection with sensitization to the hapten diphenylcyclopropenone (DPC). The sequence derives from a woman aged 25-40 years with alopecia areata. Some clones in this sample may be carry-over from other donors' samples. The chain is built from TRBV28 and TRBJ2-7; possibly TRBD1 for D (5 bases). CDR3 loop: CASSLGRYEQYF. Here the CDR3 DNA reads TGTGCCAGCAGTTTGGGGCGCTACGAGCAGTACTTC.